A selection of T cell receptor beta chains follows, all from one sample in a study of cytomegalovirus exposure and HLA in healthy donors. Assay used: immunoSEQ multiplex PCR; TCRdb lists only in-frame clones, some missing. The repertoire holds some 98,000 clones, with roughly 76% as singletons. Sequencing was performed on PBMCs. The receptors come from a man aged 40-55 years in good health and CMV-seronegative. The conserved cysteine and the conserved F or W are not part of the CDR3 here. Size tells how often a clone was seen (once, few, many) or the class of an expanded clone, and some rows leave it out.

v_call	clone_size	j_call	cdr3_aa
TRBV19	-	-	ASSIRLAGGFSYEQY
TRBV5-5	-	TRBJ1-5	ASSFRDRVNQPQH
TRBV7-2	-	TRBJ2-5	ASSLAGGRETQY
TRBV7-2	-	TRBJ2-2	ASSYLAGGAGELF
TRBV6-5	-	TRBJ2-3	ASSYGRADTQY
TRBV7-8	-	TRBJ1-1	ASSFDREITEAF
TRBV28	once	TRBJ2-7	ASSPKWDRGRYEQY
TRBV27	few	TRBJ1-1	ASSLSRGRSEAF
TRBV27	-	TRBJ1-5	ASSLRWTNRAGNQPQH
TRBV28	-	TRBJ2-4	ATQTQNIQY
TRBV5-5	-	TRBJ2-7	ASSLDPSSYEQY
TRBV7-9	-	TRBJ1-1	ASSLDRGTTEAF
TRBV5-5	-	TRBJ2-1	ASSTRTGLNNEQF
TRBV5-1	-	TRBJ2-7	ASSLTRTGGTYEQY
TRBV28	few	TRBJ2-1	ASSAPGGSYNEQF
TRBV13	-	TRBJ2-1	ASSLRGNEQF
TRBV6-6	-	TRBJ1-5	ASSYVLNTQPQH
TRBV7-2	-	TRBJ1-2	ASSISGTIRGYT
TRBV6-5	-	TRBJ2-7	ASSPGGRRYEQY
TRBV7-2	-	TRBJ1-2	ASSPGQGNYGYT
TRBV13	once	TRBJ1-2	ASSLGMDYGYT
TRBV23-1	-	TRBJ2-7	ASSQSPTNSYEQY
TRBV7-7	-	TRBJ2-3	ASSPGQGTLDTQY
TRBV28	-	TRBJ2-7	ASSFSRQRSSYEQY
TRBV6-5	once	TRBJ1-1	ASSYAVNTEAF
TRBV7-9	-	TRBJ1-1	ASSLEYGGHTEAF
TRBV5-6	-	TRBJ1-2	ASSLPTIYYGYT
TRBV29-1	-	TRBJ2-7	SVPVGAGMSEQY
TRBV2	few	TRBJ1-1	ASSEVGDSNTEAF
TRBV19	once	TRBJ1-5	ASGDNRVRNQPQH
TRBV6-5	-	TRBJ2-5	ASSLAGEAGETQY
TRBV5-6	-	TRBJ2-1	ASSLESVAGGGYNEQF
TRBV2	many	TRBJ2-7	ASTRDRGHYEQY
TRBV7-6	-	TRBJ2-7	ASSPRGGPYEQY
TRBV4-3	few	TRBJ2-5	ASIYRGQGKTQY
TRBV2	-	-	ASSEGAGTAYEQY
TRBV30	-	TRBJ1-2	AWSVPRQGIGYT
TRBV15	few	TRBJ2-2	ATSRGHSTGELF
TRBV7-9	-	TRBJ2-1	ASSLDPGRSYNEQF
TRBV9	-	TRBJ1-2	ASSVDLGQYYGYT
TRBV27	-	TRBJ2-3	ASSWTGETDTQY
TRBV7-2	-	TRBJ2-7	ASSSFSYEQY
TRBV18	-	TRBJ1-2	ASSPRSSGQGPFNYGYT
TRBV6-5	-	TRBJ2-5	ASSSDRIGRETQY
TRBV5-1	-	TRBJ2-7	ASSLGTVPSSYEQY
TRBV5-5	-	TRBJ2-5	ASSLGPGVQETQY
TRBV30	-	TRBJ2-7	AWSHQQFGTGWTYEQY
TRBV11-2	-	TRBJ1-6	ASSPLRQGTKSPLH
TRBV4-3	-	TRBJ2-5	ASSQVGEETQY
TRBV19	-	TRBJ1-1	ASSMDRGTEAF
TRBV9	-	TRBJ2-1	ASSADRGSYNEQF
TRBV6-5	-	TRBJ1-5	ASSYSRGTQPQH
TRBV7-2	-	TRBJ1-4	ASSLGPTNEKLF
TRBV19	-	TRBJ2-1	ASQDLATYNEQF
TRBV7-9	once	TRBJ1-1	ASNREATEAF